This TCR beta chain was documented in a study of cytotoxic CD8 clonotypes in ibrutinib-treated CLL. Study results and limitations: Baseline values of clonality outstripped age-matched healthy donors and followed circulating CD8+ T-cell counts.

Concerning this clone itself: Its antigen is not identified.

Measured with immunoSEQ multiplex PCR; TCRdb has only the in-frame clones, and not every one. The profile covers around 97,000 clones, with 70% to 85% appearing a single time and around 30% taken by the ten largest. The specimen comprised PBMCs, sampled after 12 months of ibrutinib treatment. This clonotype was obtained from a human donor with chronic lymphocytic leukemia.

This CDR3 is CASSLGTGLNIQYF. The CDR3, as DNA: TGTGCCAGCAGCTTGGGAACCGGGTTAAACATTCAGTACTTC. V is TRBV5-6 and J is TRBJ2-4; D is unclear. This CDR3 has 14 amino acids. Trimming left V 0 bases short and J 6 bases short, with 10 bases between. Germline CDR1 SGHDT, CDR2 YYEEEE.